This entry describes one TCR beta chain. Its specificity is unknown. Vbeta (60) and Jbeta (13) primers were used in the PCR. Data came from immunoSEQ multiplex PCR; TCRdb stores just in-frame clones and leaves some out. There are about 88,000 clones in the sample; roughly 74% occur only once, and roughly a sixth lies in the top ten. Deletions cut 8 bases from V and 1 base from J, with 11 bases between. The germline gives CDR1 MNHEY, CDR2 SMNVEV (reference sequence). There are 14 residues in the CDR3. This record comes from a study of cytomegalovirus exposure and HLA in healthy donors. Study results and caveats: The productive fraction for most TCR beta V segments was about 87% or about 30% in an earlier analysis.

The sample consisted of PBMCs. The chain is built from TRBV27 and TRBJ2-2, with a weak D call TRBD2 (7 bases). The origin of this receptor is a woman under 30 in good health and CMV-seropositive. CDR3 nucleotide sequence: TGTGCCAGCCAAGGGGGGGGGAACACCGGGGAGCTGTTTTTT. Its translation: CASQGGGNTGELFF.